These 8 T cell receptor beta chains originate from one sample sequenced in a study of T-cell reconstitution after alpha-beta-depleted transplantation in children. Unique molecular identifiers were built into the TCRbeta library. TCRdb fed the PCR reads into MiXCR, producing one record per CDR3 protein. The table shows roughly 200,000 distinct CDR3 sequences, with around 7% occurring only once. This material consisted of PBMCs from the stem cell graft donor, taken from the stem cell graft. Receptor source: a human donor who donated a stem cell graft to a child with Wiskott-Aldrich syndrome.

The V gene is TRBV7-9, the J gene TRBJ2-1, with a tentative D call TRBD2 (5 bases). The germline V gene encodes CDR1 SEHNR and CDR2 FQNEAQ (reference sequence). The ends were cut back, 1 base at V and 10 bases at J, with 11 bases in the middle. This CDR3 is 13 amino acids long. CDR3 protein: CASSLGRRGEQFF. The CDR3 DNA is TGTGCCAGCAGCTTAGGGCGACGGGGAGAGCAGTTCTTC. The variable domain in full, with the rest retrieved from reference TRBV7-9 and TRBJ2-1, is DTGVSQNPRHKITKRGQNVTFRCDPISEHNRLYWYRQTLGQGPEFLTYFQNEAQLEKSRLLSDRFSAERPKGSFSTLEIQRTEQGDSAMYLCASSLGRRGEQFFGPGTRLTVL.

Many counts were recorded for this clonotype. The V call is TRBV12-3 or TRBV12-4, the J call TRBJ1-2; no reliable D call. CDR3 length: 11 residues. V gave up 7 bases and J gave up 7 bases, with 10 bases separating them. Here the CDR3 DNA reads TGTGCCAGCACCCCTGGGTTTGGCTACACCTTC. Protein sequence: CASTPGFGYTF.

Comment on this clonotype: This may arise from a read error, as a much more abundant clone is one base away. CDR3 loop: CTSSPRPLAGGMNEQFF. CDR3 sequence (DNA): TGCACCAGCAGCCCCCGTCCACTAGCGGGGGGGATGAATGAGCAGTTCTTC. The chain links TRBV4-1 to TRBJ2-1; 13 bases line up with TRBD2. The CDR3 extends over 17 amino acids. CDR1 is MGHRA and CDR2 is YSYEKL in the germline V gene.

The CDR3 protein is CASSVASGTGGPYEQYF. CDR3 nucleotide sequence: TGTGCCAGCAGCGTAGCCTCCGGGACAGGGGGCCCCTACGAGCAGTACTTC. V and J are TRBV9 and TRBJ2-7; 12 bases fit TRBD1. The length of the CDR3 is 17 residues. Germline loops: CDR1 SGDLS, CDR2 YYNGEE. V shed 0 bases and J 2 bases; nucleotides not matched to a gene: 6.

This clonotype was picked up a small number of times. The V gene is TRBV6-5, the J gene TRBJ2-7, with D possibly matching TRBD1 (6 bases). Trimming removed 4 bases at V and 11 bases at J, with 15 bases between. The CDR3 has 12 residues. Germline V lookup: CDR1 MNHEY, CDR2 SVGAGI. The CDR3, as DNA: TGTGCCAGCAGTTTGACGTCCGGGACAAAGTACTTC. This encodes CASSLTSGTKYF.

The DNA of the CDR3 is TGTGCCAGCAGCCCTCTTGAAGGGGGCGCTTACGAGACCCAGTACTTC. The encoded protein is CASSPLEGGAYETQYF. The chain uses TRBV7-8 and TRBJ2-5; 7 bases align to TRBD1. The length of the CDR3 is 16 residues. V lost 5 bases and J lost 5; bases outside the gene matches: 14. Germline V CDR1 and CDR2: SGHVS, FQNEAQ.

This clonotype was counted at least ten times. The DNA of the CDR3 is TGCGCCAGCAGCCGCGAATCATGGGTCGGTGAGCAGTTCTTC. It specifies CASSRESWVGEQFF. The chain uses TRBV5-1 and TRBJ2-1; D is undetermined. Between the trimmed V and J ends, which lost 4 bases and 9 bases, there was a span of 17 bases. Germline V gives CDR1 SGHRS, CDR2 YFSETQ. This CDR3 spans 14 amino acids.

The rearrangement links TRBV18 to TRBJ2-5, with 8 bases identical to TRBD2. Trimming removed 6 bases from V and 2 bases from J; junction bases left unmatched: 2. This CDR3 spans 13 amino acids. Germline loops: CDR1 KGHSH, CDR2 LQKENI. The CDR3 sequence: CASSPSGQETQYF. The DNA for the CDR3 is TGTGCCAGCTCCCCTAGCGGGCAAGAGACCCAGTACTTC.